The 24 T cell receptor beta chains below come from one sample, sequenced in a study of breast tumors, draining lymph nodes, adjacent tissues. TCRdb processed the multiplex PCR reads anew with MiXCR; each CDR3 protein has one entry. The table lists fewer than 200,000 distinct CDR3 sequences, 25% to 40% of them singletons. Samples came from axillary lymph nodes draining the breast cancer. Sequencing used axillary lymph node tissue. All receptors derive from a female donor with breast cancer. Some clones in this sample may be carry-over from other donors' samples.

This clonotype was counted ten times or more. The gene calls are TRBV9 and TRBJ2-5, with D tentatively TRBD1 or TRBD2 (5 bases each). The CDR3 runs 14 residues. Germline V gene data show CDR1 as SGDLS and CDR2 as YYNGEE. Trimming removed 0 bases from V and 2 bases from J, with 8 bases in between. CDR3 protein: CASSVGGTQETQYF. The CDR3 DNA sequence: TGTGCCAGCAGCGTAGGGGGGACGCAAGAGACCCAGTACTTC.

This clonotype was counted many times. J is TRBJ2-1 and V is TRBV19; 8 positions match TRBD2. Germline V gene sequence: CDR1 LNHDA, CDR2 SQIVND (reference sequence). The CDR3 length is 14 residues. After removal of 3 bases from V and 4 bases from J, the junction contained 2 bases not matched to a gene. The CDR3 spells CASSISSGYNEQFF. In DNA form, the CDR3 reads TGTGCCAGTAGTATTTCTAGCGGGTACAATGAGCAGTTCTTC.

As for this clonotype: No conserved phenylalanine or tryptophan is present at the end of the CDR3, so a read error is the likely explanation. This rearrangement joins TRBV7-8 to TRBJ2-1, with 8 bases that match TRBD2. Germline loops: CDR1 SGHVS, CDR2 FQNEAQ. The CDR3 has 17 residues. The CDR3 loop is CASGLRVSGVSYNEQFL. The CDR3 nucleotides are TGTGCCAGCGGCTTAAGGGTTAGCGGGGTTTCTTACAATGAGCAGTTCCTC.

This clonotype has at least ten counts. The chain joins TRBV2 to TRBJ1-2, with a weak D call TRBD1 (5 bases). Per germline, CDR1 SNHLY and CDR2 FYNNEI. V lost 6 bases and J 8 bases, leaving 16 bases between the germline ends. The length of the CDR3 is 13 residues. CDR3 protein: CASRGTAFGGYTF. The CDR3, as DNA: TGTGCCAGCAGAGGGACGGCCTTCGGGGGCTACACCTTC.

This clonotype was counted many times. The chain is built from TRBV9 and TRBJ2-5; TRBD2 matches at 15 bases. Germline V gene lookup returns CDR1 SGDLS and CDR2 YYNGEE. The CDR3 loop spans 17 amino acids. The ends lost 4 bases at V and 5 bases at J; junction bases unmatched: 9. CDR3 residues: CASSPRLGLAGGETQYF. CDR3 in DNA: TGTGCCAGCAGCCCTCGTTTGGGACTAGCGGGGGGCGAGACCCAGTACTTC.

This clonotype appeared many times. The chain carries TRBV5-1 and TRBJ2-7, with 7 bases fitting TRBD1. The V and J ends lost 4 bases and 4 bases, in that order; junction bases with no gene match: 5. Germline V gene lookup returns CDR1 SGHRS and CDR2 YFSETQ. The CDR3 totals 13 residues. CDR3 loop: CASSLDRTYEQYF. As DNA, the CDR3 is TGCGCCAGCAGCCTGGACAGGACGTACGAGCAGTACTTC. Variable domain in full (rest from reference TRBV5-1 and TRBJ2-7): KAGVTQTPRYLIKTRGQQVTLSCSPISGHRSVSWYQQTPGQGLQFLFEYFSETQRNKGNFPGRFSGRQFSNSRSEMNVSTLELGDSALYLCASSLDRTYEQYFGPGTRLTVT.

This clonotype was counted only a few times. A much larger clone differs by one base, so this may be a read error. The gene calls are TRBV20-1 and TRBJ2-1; 10 bases agree with TRBD2. Losses at the gene ends were 5 bases for V and 6 bases for J; bases not matched to a gene: 10. CDR1 DFQATT and CDR2 SNEGSKA come from the germline V gene (reference sequence). This CDR3 has 15 residues. DNA of the CDR3: TGCAGTGCTCAAACGACTAGCGGGCCTTCCAATGAGCAGTTCTTC. It is translated as CSAQTTSGPSNEQFF.

Concerning this clonotype itself: Just one base apart from a much larger clone, this may be a read error. The gene calls are TRBV6-1 and TRBJ1-5, with TRBD1 identical over 12 bases. The CDR3 covers 16 residues. In germline, CDR1 is MNHNS, CDR2 SASEGT. V was clipped by 6 bases and J by 4 bases; unmatched bases: 7. In nucleotides, the CDR3 is TGTGCCAGCAGATCAGGGGACAGGGGGCTAAATCAGCCCCAGCATTTT. Translating it yields CASRSGDRGLNQPQHF.

Many counts were recorded for this clonotype. The V and J genes are TRBV11-2 and TRBJ2-7; TRBD1 matches 7 bases. The CDR3 consists of 14 residues. Per germline, CDR1 SGHAT and CDR2 FQNNGV. The J segment lost 2 bases and the V segment lost 5 bases, leaving 6 bases of the junction unmatched. CDR3 in DNA: TGTGCCAGCAGCCCTCGGGACAGTACCTACGAGCAGTACTTC. Its protein product is CASSPRDSTYEQYF.

The chain employs TRBV13 and TRBJ2-6; 7 nucleotides match TRBD1. This CDR3 comprises 12 residues. V lost 0 bases, J lost 13 bases, and 0 bases stayed unmatched. CDR1 and CDR2 from the germline V gene are PRHDT and FYEKMQ (reference sequence). The chain's CDR3 is CASSLGTGVLTF. Here the CDR3 DNA reads TGTGCCAGCAGCTTAGGGACAGGGGTCCTGACTTTC.

In regard to this clonotype: It is unclear where the CDR3 begins or ends on the DNA, so no DNA is shown, and the CDR3 is as TCRdb lists it. V usage is TRBV2 and J usage is TRBJ2-3; the DNA was not compared with TRBD2, the D call given in the table. Germline lookup yields CDR1 SNHLY and CDR2 FYNNEI. 17 amino acids form the CDR3, both terminal residues included. The CDR3 spells CACSARDFGGGADTQYF.

The chain carries TRBV5-1 and TRBJ2-6, with TRBD1 identical over 10 bases. The CDR3 has 19 residues. CDR1 SGHRS and CDR2 YFSETQ come from the germline V gene. V shed 3 bases, J shed 4 bases, and the junction held 13 bases outside the gene matches. This CDR3 reads CASSSTPGQGNTGANVLTF. DNA of the CDR3: TGCGCCAGCAGCTCAACGCCGGGACAGGGGAACACCGGGGCCAACGTCCTGACTTTC. The full variable domain, rest sourced from reference TRBV5-1 and TRBJ2-6, is KAGVTQTPRYLIKTRGQQVTLSCSPISGHRSVSWYQQTPGQGLQFLFEYFSETQRNKGNFPGRFSGRQFSNSRSEMNVSTLELGDSALYLCASSSTPGQGNTGANVLTFGAGSRLTVL.

This clonotype came up a few times. The J gene is TRBJ2-5, the V gene TRBV28; 9 nucleotides line up with TRBD1. V shed 6 bases, J shed 2 bases, and the junction held 7 bases outside the gene matches. The length of the CDR3 is 15 residues. Germline lookup yields CDR1 MDHEN and CDR2 SYDVKM. CDR3 nucleotides: TGTGCCAGCAGCTCCGGACAGGGGAGGCAAGAGACCCAGTACTTC. Translation gives CASSSGQGRQETQYF.

The V gene is TRBV29-1, the J gene TRBJ1-3, with no clear D. V lost 7 bases to trimming and J lost 2 bases, with 24 bases between them. This CDR3 is 17 amino acids long. Germline values: CDR1 SQVTM, CDR2 ANQGSEA. The DNA for the CDR3 is TGCAGCGCACAGCCCCGCGACCGGGGAGTAACTGGAAACACCATATATTTT. Translation gives CSAQPRDRGVTGNTIYF.

The rearrangement uses TRBV6-2 or TRBV6-3 and TRBJ2-1; TRBD2 matches at 11 bases. Germline assignment: CDR1 MNHEY and CDR2 SVGEGT. Trimming at V came to 2 bases and at J to 9 bases, leaving 9 bases not matched to a gene. This CDR3 has 16 amino acids. The CDR3 bases are TGTGCCAGCAGTTACCCTAGCGGGAGGCCCGAGGTTGAGCAGTTCTTC. Translated, it gives CASSYPSGRPEVEQFF.

The rearrangement uses TRBV7-6 and TRBJ2-1, with 12 nucleotides matching TRBD2. Germline CDR1 SGHVS, CDR2 FNYEAQ. Trimming took 1 base from V and 6 from J; bases not matched to a gene: 7. The CDR3 spans 17 residues. The CDR3 DNA is TGTGCCAGCAGCTTAGTCCCTAGCGGGGGGGCCTCCAATGAGCAGTTCTTC. Translating it yields CASSLVPSGGASNEQFF.

This clonotype was counted at least ten times. The rearrangement uses TRBV10-3 and TRBJ1-2; the D gene is possibly TRBD1 (6 bases). Germline V gene data show CDR1 as ENHRY and CDR2 as SYGVKD. The CDR3 is 14 amino acids. V lost 3 bases and J lost 8, with 16 bases in between. The CDR3 coding sequence is TGTGCCATCAGTGACAGGGGATCGATCGGGGGCTACACCTTC. Its translation is CAISDRGSIGGYTF.

This clonotype was counted ten times or more. V and J are TRBV20-1 and TRBJ1-6; 8 bases match TRBD1. From germline, CDR1 is DFQATT and CDR2 SNEGSKA (reference sequence). The J segment lost 6 bases and the V segment lost 6 bases, leaving 7 bases of the junction unmatched. The CDR3 contains 14 residues. For the CDR3, the DNA is TGCAGTGCGAAAGAGACAGGGGCTAATTCACCCCTCCACTTT. Translating gives CSAKETGANSPLHF.

This clonotype appeared a few times. The rearrangement links TRBV5-4 to TRBJ1-4, with 7 bases matching TRBD1. This CDR3 has 16 residues. V dropped 4 bases and J dropped 1; count of bases not matched to a gene: 7. The V gene's germline CDR1 is SGHNT and CDR2 YYREEE (reference sequence). CDR3 in DNA: TGTGCCAGCAGCCACGGGACAGAGAAAACTAATGAAAAACTGTTTTTT. Encoded protein: CASSHGTEKTNEKLFF.

This clonotype was seen repeatedly, ten times or more. The genes are TRBV4-2 and TRBJ1-4; 10 bases fit TRBD1. V was pared by 1 base and J by 8 bases, with 4 bases of the junction left unmatched. Germline V gene data show CDR1 as LGHNA and CDR2 as YNFKEQ. The CDR3 runs 15 residues. CDR3 sequence reads: CASSQGQGAREKLFF. CDR3 coding DNA: TGTGCCAGCAGCCAAGGACAGGGGGCGCGCGAAAAACTGTTTTTT.

This clonotype was found many times. The chain couples TRBV7-8 to TRBJ2-6, with a weak D call TRBD1 (6 bases). Between the trimmed V and J ends, which lost 2 bases and 0 bases, there was a span of 17 bases. Germline V lookup: CDR1 SGHVS, CDR2 FQNEAQ. This CDR3 is built from 19 residues. In nucleotides, the CDR3 is TGTGCCAGCAGCTTAAGGGTCCTTACAGGGATCTCTGGGGCCAACGTCCTGACTTTC. It specifies CASSLRVLTGISGANVLTF.

This clonotype occurred many times. This chain uses TRBV7-9 with TRBJ2-2, with 10 bases matching TRBD1. The CDR3 is 15 residues long. Germline CDR1 and CDR2: SEHNR and FQNEAQ (reference sequence). Trimming cost V 5 bases and J 5 bases; bases outside gene matches: 5. CDR3 residues: CASSPGQGGTGELFF. Here the CDR3 DNA reads TGTGCCAGCAGCCCCGGACAGGGGGGGACCGGGGAGCTGTTTTTT.

This clonotype was detected many times. The V call is TRBV6-5, the J call TRBJ1-2; D remains unclear. The CDR3 covers 13 residues. CDR1 and CDR2 (germline): MNHEY, SVGAGI. Trimming cost V 5 bases and J 8 bases, with 15 bases left between them. CDR3 region: CASSPLVRSGYTF. DNA for the CDR3: TGTGCCAGCAGTCCTCTTGTTAGATCGGGCTACACCTTC.

This clonotype was recorded at least ten times. J is TRBJ2-1 and V is TRBV14; possibly TRBD1 for D (6 bases). V was shortened by 0 bases and J by 8 bases, with 26 bases between the two germline ends. The CDR3 totals 19 residues. Germline V gene lookup returns CDR1 SGHDN and CDR2 FVKESK. CDR3 DNA: TGTGCCAGCAGCCAAGATTGGGGGTCCAAGGGGGTCGGTTGGGATGAGCAGTTCTTC. It specifies CASSQDWGSKGVGWDEQFF.